Below are 28 T cell receptor beta chains sequenced from a single sample in a study of shared clonotypes between healthy human individuals. Data came from immunoSEQ multiplex PCR; TCRdb stores just in-frame clones and leaves some out. The profile shows millions of clones, 85% to 95% of them singletons. Sequencing was carried out using naive CD4+ T cells sorted from blood. Subset indicated: CD45RA+ positively selected. All receptors derive from a man between 18 and 29 years old in good health.

This chain connects TRBV14 to TRBJ1-1; D is undetermined. V was shortened by 2 bases and J by 0 bases, with 7 bases between the two germline ends. The CDR3 spans 14 residues. CDR1 is SGHDN, CDR2 FVKESK, per germline. The CDR3 protein is CASSQQIMNTEAFF. CDR3 nucleotides: TGTGCCAGCAGCCAACAAATAATGAACACTGAAGCTTTCTTT.

The chain is built from TRBV2 and TRBJ1-6, with 7 bases that match TRBD1. CDR1 SNHLY and CDR2 FYNNEI come from the germline V gene. Trimming took 2 bases from V and 7 from J; bases not matched to a gene: 2. The CDR3 covers 14 residues. Here the CDR3 reads CASSENRGNSPLHF. The DNA of the CDR3 is TGTGCCAGCAGTGAAAACAGGGGCAATTCACCCCTCCACTTT. The complete variable domain, with remaining parts taken from reference TRBV2 and TRBJ1-6, reads EPEVTQTPSHQVTQMGQEVILRCVPISNHLYFYWYRQILGQKVEFLVSFYNNEISEKSEIFDDQFSVERPDGSNFTLKIRSTKLEDSAMYFCASSENRGNSPLHFGNGTRLTVT.

The chain's CDR3 is CASSPEHGPNTGELFF. Written as DNA, the CDR3 is TGTGCCAGCAGCCCTGAGCACGGACCCAACACCGGGGAGCTGTTTTTT. The chain combines TRBV9 with TRBJ2-2; no reliable D call. V was cut by 4 bases and J by 2 bases, with 15 bases left in between. Germline CDR1 reads SGDLS; CDR2 reads YYNGEE. There are 16 residues in the CDR3.

This chain's CDR3 is CASSFRGLVALHF. DNA of the CDR3: TGTGCCAGCAGCTTTCGGGGGCTGGTCGCCCTCCACTTT. This chain connects TRBV6-5 to TRBJ1-6; D possibly corresponds to TRBD1 (6 bases). CDR3 length: 13 amino acids. The ends were cut back, 6 bases at V and 14 bases at J, with 17 bases in the middle. Germline lookup yields CDR1 MNHEY and CDR2 SVGAGI.

On this clone itself: The same CDR3 also results from other DNA sequences found in this sample. This chain joins TRBV5-1 and TRBJ2-7; no reliable D call. V gave up 0 bases and J gave up 1 base, with 5 bases separating them. This CDR3 region has 13 residues. CDR1 is SGHRS, CDR2 YFSETQ, per germline. CDR3 amino acids: CASSLVGSYEQYF. CDR3 coding DNA: TGCGCCAGCAGCTTGGTTGGTTCCTACGAGCAGTACTTC.

This chain links TRBV7-6 with TRBJ2-3; tentative D call: TRBD1 (6 bases). The CDR3 is made up of 14 amino acids. Trimming removed 4 bases from V and 2 bases from J, with 10 bases in between. Germline V gives CDR1 SGHVS, CDR2 FNYEAQ. The CDR3 reads CASSWTANTDTQYF. As DNA, the CDR3 is TGTGCCAGCAGCTGGACAGCAAACACAGATACGCAGTATTTT.

The rearrangement uses TRBV5-1 and TRBJ2-2; possibly TRBD2 for D (6 bases). The CDR3 is 16 residues long. Looked up from germline, CDR1 is SGHRS and CDR2 is YFSETQ. V shed 0 bases and J shed 2 bases, with 11 bases lying between them. The DNA for the CDR3 is TGCGCCAGCAGCTTGGTTGCGGGACTTAACACCGGGGAGCTGTTTTTT. Its protein is CASSLVAGLNTGELFF. Full variable domain (outside the CDR3, taken from reference TRBV5-1 and TRBJ2-2): KAGVTQTPRYLIKTRGQQVTLSCSPISGHRSVSWYQQTPGQGLQFLFEYFSETQRNKGNFPGRFSGRQFSNSRSEMNVSTLELGDSALYLCASSLVAGLNTGELFFGEGSRLTVL.

This chain connects TRBV6-5 to TRBJ2-7; no reliable D call. V was trimmed by 6 bases and J by 3 bases, leaving 6 bases between them. The CDR3 is 11 amino acids. Germline CDR1 reads MNHEY; CDR2 reads SVGAGI. CDR3 sequence (DNA): TGTGCCAGCAGGAACGGCTACGAGCAGTACTTC. Its translation is CASRNGYEQYF.

The chain employs TRBV29-1 and TRBJ2-5, with D hard to call. This CDR3 has 14 residues. The germline V and J ends were trimmed by 3 bases and 5 bases, with 16 bases remaining between them. CDR1 and CDR2 (germline): SQVTM, ANQGSEA. Here the CDR3 DNA reads TGCAGCGTTGAGTTGTTTGGAGTACGGGAGACCCAGTACTTC. Translation gives CSVELFGVRETQYF.

The chain carries TRBV9 and TRBJ2-3; 13 bases line up with TRBD2. With V trimmed by 1 base and J by 5 bases, 10 bases remained unmatched. Germline V gene lookup returns CDR1 SGDLS and CDR2 YYNGEE. CDR3 length: 18 residues. The CDR3 protein is CASSVYPGLAGLVDTQYF. The CDR3 DNA sequence: TGTGCCAGCAGCGTATACCCGGGACTAGCGGGGTTGGTAGATACGCAGTATTTT.

This rearrangement joins TRBV9 to TRBJ2-1; unclear D gene. This CDR3 contains 15 residues. With 4 bases removed from V and 2 bases from J, the gap between germline ends came to 13 bases. The V gene's germline CDR1 is SGDLS and CDR2 YYNGEE. CDR3 DNA: TGTGCCAGCAGCCCCGCACCCGCAACCTACAATGAGCAGTTCTTC. This gives the protein CASSPAPATYNEQFF.

The rearrangement uses TRBV2 and TRBJ2-3; 13 nucleotides align to TRBD2. The CDR3 is 17 amino acids. Germline values: CDR1 SNHLY, CDR2 FYNNEI. V lost 4 bases, J lost 8 bases, and 12 bases stayed unmatched. The CDR3 here is CASSASFGLAGEGTQYF. CDR3 nucleotide sequence: TGTGCCAGCAGTGCGAGTTTCGGACTAGCGGGGGAGGGTACGCAGTATTTT.

This chain joins TRBV18 and TRBJ1-1, with a weak D call TRBD1 (5 bases). Germline V gene data show CDR1 as KGHSH and CDR2 as LQKENI. The CDR3 covers 14 residues. The V end was cut by 3 bases, the J end by 5 bases, with 13 bases between. The CDR3 sequence: CASSPGQLRTEAFF. CDR3 sequence (DNA): TGTGCCAGCTCACCGGGGCAGTTAAGGACTGAAGCTTTCTTT.

This chain joins TRBV5-4 and TRBJ2-1; 7 bases match TRBD2. Germline V lookup: CDR1 SGHNT, CDR2 YYREEE (reference sequence). The J segment lost 5 bases and the V segment lost 0 bases, leaving 5 bases of the junction unmatched. This CDR3 is built from 15 residues. The CDR3 here is CASSLDGRGDNEQFF. The CDR3 DNA reads TGTGCCAGCAGCTTGGACGGACGGGGGGACAATGAGCAGTTCTTC.

This chain links TRBV5-1 with TRBJ1-4, with D perhaps TRBD1 (5 bases). V dropped 4 bases and J dropped 1 base, with 14 bases sitting between them. CDR1 is SGHRS and CDR2 is YFSETQ in the germline V gene. The CDR3 has 16 amino acids. In DNA form, the CDR3 reads TGCGCCAGCAGCCTGGGGACGGGAGGAACTAATGAAAAACTGTTTTTT. Protein product: CASSLGTGGTNEKLFF.

The chain has TRBV2 and TRBJ1-2; D gene unclear. Germline-derived CDR1 and CDR2 are SNHLY and FYNNEI. The CDR3 is 11 amino acids. V was pared by 6 bases and J by 10 bases, with 12 bases between. The DNA for the CDR3 is TGTGCCAGCAGGGAAACGACTGCCTACACCTTC. Translated, it gives CASRETTAYTF.

The chain joins TRBV5-1 to TRBJ2-1, with D uncertain. The CDR3 totals 12 residues. Trimming removed 2 bases from V and 6 bases from J, with 6 bases in between. Germline V gene lookup returns CDR1 SGHRS and CDR2 YFSETQ. The CDR3 DNA reads as TGCGCCAGCAGCTTACCACTCAATGAGCAGTTCTTC. Translation: CASSLPLNEQFF.

The chain links TRBV5-6 to TRBJ2-3; D is ambiguous. Germline V gene lookup returns CDR1 SGHDT and CDR2 YYEEEE. The CDR3 is made up of 14 amino acids. Trimming removed 1 base from V and 6 bases from J, with 12 bases in between. This chain's CDR3 is CASSLPPGGDTQYF. Here the CDR3 DNA reads TGTGCCAGCAGCTTGCCGCCAGGTGGGGATACGCAGTATTTT. The full variable domain, completed using reference TRBV5-6 and TRBJ2-3, is DAGVTQSPTHLIKTRGQQVTLRCSPKSGHDTVSWYQQALGQGPQFIFQYYEEEERQRGNFPDRFSGHQFPNYSSELNVNALLLGDSALYLCASSLPPGGDTQYFGPGTRLTVL.

J is TRBJ2-7 and V is TRBV7-6; no clear D. Per germline, CDR1 SGHVS and CDR2 FNYEAQ. The CDR3 contains 13 residues. V was pared by 0 bases and J by 0 bases, with 3 bases between. The DNA for the CDR3 is TGTGCCAGCAGCTTAGCGAACTCCTACGAGCAGTACTTC. It translates to CASSLANSYEQYF.

This clone is a singleton in its sample. The rearrangement uses TRBV2 and TRBJ2-3; perhaps TRBD1 as D (5 bases). Trimming took 4 bases from V and 0 from J, leaving 11 bases between them. Germline V gene lookup returns CDR1 SNHLY and CDR2 FYNNEI. There are 15 residues in the CDR3. CDR3 amino acids: CASSVGQRSTDTQYF. The CDR3 DNA reads as TGTGCCAGCAGTGTCGGACAAAGAAGCACAGATACGCAGTATTTT.

This sequence joins TRBV9 and TRBJ2-1; 8 bases match TRBD2. J gave up 9 bases and V 4 bases, and 12 bases lay outside the gene matches. This CDR3 comprises 15 residues. From germline, CDR1 is SGDLS and CDR2 YYNGEE. CDR3 DNA: TGTGCCAGCAGCCCAGGGGACGGGAGGGCTAGTGAGCAGTTCTTC. Translating gives CASSPGDGRASEQFF. Combining the CDR3 with reference TRBV9 and TRBJ2-1 gives the whole variable domain DSGVTQTPKHLITATGQRVTLRCSPRSGDLSVYWYQQSLDQGLQFLIQYYNGEERAKGNILERFSAQQFPDLHSELNLSSLELGDSALYFCASSPGDGRASEQFFGPGTRLTVL.

J is TRBJ2-3 and V is TRBV7-2; 10 positions match TRBD2. This CDR3 has 16 amino acids. Germline CDR1 reads SGHTA; CDR2 reads FQGNSA. V gave up 5 bases and J gave up 5 bases; unmatched junction bases: 10. CDR3 in DNA: TGTGCCAGCAGCAAATTACGAGCGGGAGGGGGAGATACGCAGTATTTT. Encoded protein: CASSKLRAGGGDTQYF.

The chain joins TRBV7-2 to TRBJ1-4, with D unclear. The CDR3 extends over 14 amino acids. Germline loops: CDR1 SGHTA, CDR2 FQGNSA. V was shortened by 0 bases and J by 7 bases, with 9 bases between the two germline ends. CDR3 sequence (DNA): TGTGCCAGCAGCTTAGCCATAGGCGGTGAAAAACTGTTTTTT. Protein product: CASSLAIGGEKLFF.

This rearrangement joins TRBV30 to TRBJ1-1; D gene unclear. The germline V and J ends were trimmed by 1 base and 7 bases, with 7 bases remaining between them. The CDR3 covers 11 residues. Germline assignment: CDR1 GTSNPN and CDR2 SVGIG (reference sequence). The CDR3 protein is CAWSDPFEAFF. As DNA, the CDR3 is TGTGCCTGGAGTGACCCCTTTGAAGCTTTCTTT.

The CDR3 DNA is TGTGCCAGCGGATTGACGACTAGCGGCTCCTACGAGCAGTACTTC. Protein sequence: CASGLTTSGSYEQYF. The rearrangement links TRBV2 to TRBJ2-7; 9 bases fit TRBD2. Germline CDR1 reads SNHLY; CDR2 reads FYNNEI. The CDR3 is made up of 15 amino acids. With V trimmed by 8 bases and J by 0 bases, 8 bases remained unmatched.

V and J are TRBV28 and TRBJ2-6; D not resolved. The V end lost 8 bases, the J end lost 2 bases, and 10 bases lay between the germline ends. The CDR3 contains 14 residues. From germline, CDR1 is MDHEN and CDR2 SYDVKM. CDR3 coding DNA: TGTGCCAGCTCTTCCCCCGCTGGGGCCAACGTCCTGACTTTC. Its protein product is CASSSPAGANVLTF.

The CDR3 here is CASSLQTGSTDTQYF. The DNA of the CDR3 is TGTGCCAGCAGTTTACAGACAGGCAGCACAGATACGCAGTATTTT. V usage is TRBV28 and J usage is TRBJ2-3; possibly TRBD1 for D (6 bases). Germline values: CDR1 MDHEN, CDR2 SYDVKM. CDR3 size: 15 residues. Trimming cost V 2 bases and J 0 bases, with 9 bases left between them.

This chain joins TRBV11-2 and TRBJ2-1; 7 nucleotides align to TRBD2. The CDR3 runs to 15 residues. V trimming: 1 base; J trimming: 9 bases; junction bases outside the gene matches: 9. The germline gives CDR1 SGHAT, CDR2 FQNNGV. The CDR3 sequence is CASSLASLARTEQFF. CDR3 in DNA: TGTGCCAGCAGCTTAGCGTCACTAGCGAGGACTGAGCAGTTCTTC.